This T cell receptor (beta chain) was sequenced during a study of blood T cell repertoires in COVID-19. Study summary: In each case, the material was cDNA or gDNA derived from T cells, B-cell-depleted T cells, or PBMCs.

CDR3 length: 15 amino acids. Germline CDR1 is SGHAT and CDR2 is FQNNGV. The V gene lost 4 bases and the J gene lost 1 base, with 13 bases spanning the gap. Per the original methods: Nucleated cell number was recorded as an estimate derived from reference gene primer amplification. Libraries were prepared by immunoSEQ multiplex PCR; TCRdb keeps only in-frame clonotypes and omits some of them. D and trimming were read from the DNA, whereas the V and J calls and clone size are those reported in that table. The data hold around 71,000 clones, with approximately 80% observed a single time. The chain links TRBV11-2 to TRBJ1-1, with a tentative D call TRBD1 (5 bases). The clonotype originates from a man in his 70s with acute or convalescent COVID-19. Sequencing was carried out using peripheral blood. The CDR3 nucleotides are TGTGCCAGCAGCTCAACCGGACAATGGAACACTGAAGCTTTCTTT. Its protein product is CASSSTGQWNTEAFF.